A selection of T cell receptor beta chains follows, all from one sample in a study of cytomegalovirus exposure and HLA in healthy donors. Data came from immunoSEQ multiplex PCR; TCRdb stores just in-frame clones and leaves some out. The sample lists about 130,000 clones, about 71% occurring once. The sequenced sample consisted of PBMCs. Receptors were obtained from a woman in her sixties or seventies in good health and CMV-seropositive. Each CDR3 is given with its conserved first and last residue. The order of the fields is V gene, J gene, clone size, D gene, CDR3 protein, CDR3 DNA. D genes are given only for firm matches. Clone size appears in some rows only: once, few, many, or a class for an expanded clone.

v_call: TRBV4-1; j_call: TRBJ1-6; clone_size: once; d_call: .; cdr3_aa: CASSHPAIRTPLHF; cdr3_nt: TGCGCCAGCAGCCATCCAGCCATCAGGACACCCCTCCACTTT
v_call: TRBV5-1; j_call: TRBJ2-3; clone_size: .; d_call: TRBD2; cdr3_aa: CASSSTWTSSHDTQYF; cdr3_nt: TGCGCCAGCAGCTCGACATGGACTAGCTCTCACGATACGCAGTATTTT
v_call: TRBV5-1; j_call: TRBJ1-1; clone_size: .; d_call: .; cdr3_aa: CASSYGQSEAFF; cdr3_nt: TGCGCCAGCAGCTACGGACAGTCTGAAGCTTTCTTT
v_call: TRBV27; j_call: TRBJ2-2; clone_size: .; d_call: TRBD1; cdr3_aa: CASSWTGGNTGELFF; cdr3_nt: TGTGCCAGCAGCTGGACAGGGGGCAACACCGGGGAGCTGTTTTTT
v_call: TRBV11-2; j_call: TRBJ1-2; clone_size: .; d_call: .; cdr3_aa: CASSAWTATDYGYTF; cdr3_nt: TGTGCCAGCAGCGCCTGGACAGCTACTGACTATGGCTACACCTTC
v_call: TRBV4-1; j_call: TRBJ1-1; clone_size: .; d_call: TRBD1; cdr3_aa: CASSQEGMGQGRVGTEAFF; cdr3_nt: TGCGCCAGCAGCCAAGAGGGTATGGGACAGGGGCGCGTGGGCACTGAAGCTTTCTTT
v_call: TRBV7-3; j_call: TRBJ2-2; clone_size: .; d_call: .; cdr3_aa: CASSTGQHTGELFF; cdr3_nt: TGTGCCAGCAGCACCGGACAGCACACCGGGGAGCTGTTTTTT
v_call: TRBV7-6; j_call: TRBJ1-6; clone_size: .; d_call: .; cdr3_aa: CASSSSGSPLHF; cdr3_nt: TGTGCCAGCAGCTCCTCCGGGTCACCCCTCCACTTT
v_call: TRBV7-6; j_call: TRBJ2-1; clone_size: .; d_call: TRBD2; cdr3_aa: CASSPPVTSGGDHEQFF; cdr3_nt: TGTGCCAGCAGCCCACCAGTGACTAGCGGGGGGGATCATGAGCAGTTCTTC
v_call: TRBV7-7; j_call: TRBJ1-6; clone_size: once; d_call: TRBD1; cdr3_aa: CASSKGQVNSPLHF; cdr3_nt: TGTGCTAGCAGCAAGGGACAGGTTAATTCACCCCTCCACTTT
v_call: TRBV6-6; j_call: TRBJ1-1; clone_size: .; d_call: .; cdr3_aa: CASSYSRTEAFF; cdr3_nt: TGTGCCAGCAGTTACTCCCGCACTGAAGCTTTCTTT
v_call: TRBV7-6; j_call: TRBJ2-7; clone_size: .; d_call: TRBD1; cdr3_aa: CASSLDSQGYNEQYF; cdr3_nt: TGTGCCAGCAGCCTAGACTCACAGGGGTACAACGAGCAGTACTTC
v_call: TRBV11-1; j_call: TRBJ1-5; clone_size: .; d_call: .; cdr3_aa: CASSLSGVNQPQHF; cdr3_nt: TGTGCCAGCAGCCTTTCAGGGGTCAATCAGCCCCAGCATTTT
v_call: TRBV6-4; j_call: TRBJ2-1; clone_size: .; d_call: TRBD1; cdr3_aa: CASSDSGTGRDEQFF; cdr3_nt: TGTGCCAGCAGTGACTCTGGGACAGGCAGGGATGAGCAGTTCTTC
v_call: TRBV2; j_call: TRBJ1-6; clone_size: once; d_call: .; cdr3_aa: CASSAQGDSPLHF; cdr3_nt: TGTGCCAGCAGTGCACAGGGAGATTCACCCCTCCACTTT
v_call: TRBV6-5; j_call: TRBJ2-1; clone_size: .; d_call: .; cdr3_aa: CASRTSSYNEQFF; cdr3_nt: TGTGCCAGCAGAACAAGCTCCTACAATGAGCAGTTCTTC
v_call: TRBV19; j_call: TRBJ1-5; clone_size: few; d_call: TRBD1; cdr3_aa: CAGGGTGYQPQHF; cdr3_nt: TGTGCCGGGGGGGGGACAGGTTATCAGCCCCAGCATTTT
v_call: TRBV5-1; j_call: TRBJ1-4; clone_size: few; d_call: TRBD1; cdr3_aa: CASSPEGGTGEKLFF; cdr3_nt: TGCGCCAGCAGCCCCGAAGGGGGGACAGGTGAAAAACTGTTTTTT
v_call: TRBV7-9; j_call: TRBJ1-1; clone_size: .; d_call: TRBD1; cdr3_aa: CASRQTGDNTEAFF; cdr3_nt: TGTGCCAGCAGACAAACAGGGGATAACACTGAAGCTTTCTTT
v_call: TRBV19; j_call: TRBJ1-2; clone_size: .; d_call: .; cdr3_aa: CASSPDSTRLTSYGYTF; cdr3_nt: TGTGCCAGTAGTCCGGATTCGACCCGCTTAACTAGCTATGGCTACACCTTC
v_call: TRBV19; j_call: TRBJ2-3; clone_size: .; d_call: .; cdr3_aa: CASSTTSTDTQYF; cdr3_nt: TGTGCCAGTAGTACGACTAGCACAGATACGCAGTATTTT
v_call: TRBV7-9; j_call: TRBJ2-1; clone_size: few; d_call: .; cdr3_aa: CASSHKGGGLDNEQFF; cdr3_nt: TGTGCCAGCAGCCACAAGGGAGGGGGGCTTGACAATGAGCAGTTCTTC
v_call: TRBV14; j_call: TRBJ1-1; clone_size: .; d_call: .; cdr3_aa: CASSPGGEEAFF; cdr3_nt: TGTGCCAGCAGCCCGGGGGGGGAGGAAGCTTTCTTT
v_call: TRBV6-5; j_call: TRBJ2-7; clone_size: .; d_call: TRBD2; cdr3_aa: CASMKAGDNYEQYF; cdr3_nt: TGTGCCAGCATGAAAGCGGGGGACAATTACGAGCAGTACTTC
v_call: TRBV4-1; j_call: TRBJ1-6; clone_size: .; d_call: .; cdr3_aa: CASTPSGRGGYNSPLHF; cdr3_nt: TGCGCCAGCACTCCCAGTGGCCGGGGTGGCTATAATTCACCCCTCCACTTT
v_call: TRBV5-1; j_call: TRBJ2-7; clone_size: few; d_call: TRBD1; cdr3_aa: CASSLQGQGPYEQYF; cdr3_nt: TGCGCCAGCAGCTTGCAAGGACAGGGGCCCTACGAGCAGTACTTC
v_call: TRBV11-2; j_call: TRBJ1-1; clone_size: .; d_call: .; cdr3_aa: CASSPRSPGAVNTEAFF; cdr3_nt: TGTGCCAGCAGCCCGAGGAGTCCAGGGGCCGTGAACACTGAAGCTTTCTTT
v_call: TRBV29-1; j_call: TRBJ1-1; clone_size: .; d_call: .; cdr3_aa: CSVEGYREMNTEAFF; cdr3_nt: TGCAGCGTTGAGGGGTACAGGGAGATGAACACTGAAGCTTTCTTT
v_call: TRBV19; j_call: TRBJ2-5; clone_size: once; d_call: .; cdr3_aa: CASSRTGTIQETQYF; cdr3_nt: TGTGCCAGTAGCCGGACAGGGACTATCCAAGAGACCCAGTACTTC
v_call: TRBV6-5; j_call: TRBJ1-2; clone_size: .; d_call: .; cdr3_aa: CASSPQGMLGYGYTF; cdr3_nt: TGTGCCAGCAGTCCCCAGGGGATGTTGGGCTATGGCTACACCTTC
v_call: TRBV7-9; j_call: TRBJ2-7; clone_size: .; d_call: .; cdr3_aa: CASSSLGQGGYEQYF; cdr3_nt: TGTGCCAGCAGCTCCCTGGGGCAGGGTGGCTACGAGCAGTACTTC
v_call: TRBV7-3; j_call: TRBJ2-3; clone_size: .; d_call: .; cdr3_aa: CASSLAYTDTQYF; cdr3_nt: TGTGCCAGCAGCTTAGCCTACACAGATACGCAGTATTTT
v_call: TRBV9; j_call: TRBJ1-4; clone_size: few; d_call: TRBD1; cdr3_aa: CASSVATGGTNEKLFF; cdr3_nt: TGTGCCAGCAGCGTAGCCACAGGGGGGACTAATGAAAAACTGTTTTTT
v_call: TRBV10-3; j_call: TRBJ1-2; clone_size: few; d_call: .; cdr3_aa: CAISETGQDTF; cdr3_nt: TGTGCCATCAGTGAGACAGGGCAAGACACCTTC
v_call: TRBV6-5; j_call: TRBJ1-2; clone_size: .; d_call: .; cdr3_aa: CASSYQGNYGYTF; cdr3_nt: TGTGCCAGCAGTTATCAGGGGAACTATGGCTACACCTTC
v_call: TRBV13; j_call: TRBJ2-1; clone_size: few; d_call: .; cdr3_aa: CASSLGAANEQFF; cdr3_nt: TGTGCCAGCAGCTTGGGGGCAGCAAATGAGCAGTTCTTC
v_call: TRBV4-1; j_call: TRBJ1-4; clone_size: .; d_call: .; cdr3_aa: CASSPRRGRDEKLFF; cdr3_nt: TGCGCCAGCAGCCCTCGTCGAGGGCGCGATGAAAAACTGTTTTTT
v_call: TRBV6-5; j_call: TRBJ1-1; clone_size: .; d_call: TRBD1; cdr3_aa: CASSYSTGGSTEAFF; cdr3_nt: TGTGCCAGCAGTTACTCTACAGGGGGAAGCACTGAAGCTTTCTTT
v_call: TRBV4-2; j_call: TRBJ1-1; clone_size: .; d_call: TRBD1; cdr3_aa: CASSQAGGRDTEAFF; cdr3_nt: TGTGCCAGCAGCCAGGCAGGGGGCCGGGACACTGAAGCTTTCTTT
v_call: TRBV29-1; j_call: TRBJ2-7; clone_size: .; d_call: TRBD1; cdr3_aa: CSVLPGQGHYEQYF; cdr3_nt: TGCAGCGTCCTTCCGGGACAGGGGCACTACGAGCAGTACTTC
v_call: TRBV7-9; j_call: TRBJ2-3; clone_size: few; d_call: TRBD1; cdr3_aa: CASSPPGGYTDTQYF; cdr3_nt: TGTGCCAGCAGCCCTCCAGGGGGTTACACAGATACGCAGTATTTT
v_call: TRBV6-1; j_call: TRBJ2-1; clone_size: .; d_call: .; cdr3_aa: CASDFYNEQFF; cdr3_nt: TGTGCCAGCGACTTCTACAATGAGCAGTTCTTC
v_call: TRBV5-1; j_call: TRBJ1-2; clone_size: .; d_call: TRBD1; cdr3_aa: CASSLDTGTGGGYTF; cdr3_nt: TGCGCCAGCAGCTTGGATACTGGGACAGGGGGCGGCTACACCTTC